Sequencing of this T cell receptor beta chain was carried out in a study of blood T cell repertoires in COVID-19 (TCRdb year 2020). A note on the overall study: Samples from collaborators originated in the United States, Italy and Spain and spanned both the acute and convalescent phases of COVID-19. The material from the prospective study consisted of cDNA or gDNA derived from T cells, B-cell-depleted T cells, or PBMCs. The dataset comprised deeply sampled blood TCRbeta repertoires from subjects exposed to, actively infected with, or recovered from COVID-19. A freely available public database, intended as a resource for researchers studying the immune response to SARS-CoV-2, is where the repertoires were released. The samples were drawn from the first 160 participants of the ongoing ImmuneRACE study and from over a thousand subjects provided by 6 global collaborators. Nearly every sample came with metadata listing a de-identified subject ID, COVID-19 status, age in years and sex. Where HLA class I and class II types were available, the types were taken from metadata supplied by the sample provider, not from assay-based typing. Results the study describes overall, beyond this receptor: The amount of clinical and demographic metadata varied by source and participant and was provided uncurated.

The collaborating institutions used their own protocols to collect whole blood in K2EDTA tubes. For TCRbeta analysis, collaborators shipped samples as frozen whole blood, isolated PBMCs, or DNA extracted from either of those sample types. Spanning cysteine to phenylalanine, the CDR3 consists of 15 amino acids. Only the CDR3 DNA is retained, 45 bases long and in frame from the first base. The junction carries 11 bases between V and J, which are trimmed by 1 base and 2 bases respectively. CDR1 and CDR2 were assigned from the germline V gene as MNHNS and SASEGT. TCRbeta CDR3 regions were amplified from genomic DNA using the immunoSEQ Assay, a bias-controlled multiplex PCR. Per the source publication's procedure: The number of nucleated cells in each sample was estimated by amplification of reference gene primers within the assay. To quantify the absolute abundance of each unique TCRbeta CDR3 rearrangement, sequence reads were collapsed and filtered. Productive Simpson clonality was computed per sample as the square root of Simpson's diversity index over productive rearrangements. TCRdb mirrors the immuneACCESS table, restricted to in-frame sequences. Some clones are absent from its copies; in checked studies, under half trace to an unresolved V gene, and the reason for the others is unknown. That table gives V, J and clone size, and the DNA gave D and trimming. The sample table lists over 130,000 clones, over 75% of them with a count of one. Clones ranked in the top ten supply about 10% of the sample.

Comments on this clone: Its antigen is currently not known. No much larger clonotype is one base removed from it; base qualities were not supplied.

The sequence was obtained from a man in his fifties or sixties with active or convalescent COVID-19. Recombination connected TRBV6-1 to TRBJ2-5, with a tentative D gene TRBD2 over 6 matching bases. Sequenced material: peripheral blood. The CDR3 has the sequence CASSEDPSAQETQYF. DNA sequence: TGTGCCAGCAGTGAAGACCCTAGCGCTCAAGAGACCCAGTACTTC.